The clone carrying this T cell receptor (beta chain) was seen ten or more times. Antigen unknown. A TCRbeta library incorporating unique molecular identifiers was prepared. TCRdb re-called the PCR reads through MiXCR, storing one row per CDR3 protein. The sample lists about 290,000 distinct CDR3 sequences; around 9.1% were seen once. This CDR3 spans 14 amino acids. The V gene lost 8 bases and the J gene lost 0 bases, with 8 bases spanning the gap. The sample belongs to a study of T-cell reconstitution after alpha-beta-depleted transplantation in children. Study-level results: Several patients had high TCRbeta diversity at day 60; it came from surviving recipient T cells and thymic progenitors. A year post-transplant, T-cell counts and diversity derived mostly from newly produced T cells.

The sample in question was PBMCs, obtained before TCRalphabeta/CD19-depleted stem cell transplant. The clonotype was recovered from a boy under two years old with acute myeloid leukemia, due to receive a stem cell transplant. The V call is TRBV12-3 or TRBV12-4, the J call TRBJ2-6; no clear D gene. This CDR3 is CASLPSSGANVLTF. The CDR3, as DNA: TGTGCCAGCCTTCCTAGCTCTGGGGCCAACGTCCTGACTTTC.